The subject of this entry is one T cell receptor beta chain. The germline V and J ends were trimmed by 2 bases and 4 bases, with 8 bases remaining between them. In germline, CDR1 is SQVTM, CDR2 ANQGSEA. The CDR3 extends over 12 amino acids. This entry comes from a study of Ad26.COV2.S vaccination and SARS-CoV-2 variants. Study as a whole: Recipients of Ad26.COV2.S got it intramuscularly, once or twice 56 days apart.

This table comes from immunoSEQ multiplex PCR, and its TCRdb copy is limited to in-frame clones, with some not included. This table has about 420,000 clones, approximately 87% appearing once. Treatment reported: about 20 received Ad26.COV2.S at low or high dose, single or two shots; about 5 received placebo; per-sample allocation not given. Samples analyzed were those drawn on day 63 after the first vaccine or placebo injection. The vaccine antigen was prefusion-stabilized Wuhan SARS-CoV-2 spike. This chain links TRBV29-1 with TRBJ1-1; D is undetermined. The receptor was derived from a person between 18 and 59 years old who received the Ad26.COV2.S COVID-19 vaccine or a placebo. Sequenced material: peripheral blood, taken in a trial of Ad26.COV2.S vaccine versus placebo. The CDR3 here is CSVEYLPTEAFF. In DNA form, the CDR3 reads TGCAGCGTTGAATACTTACCCACTGAAGCTTTCTTT.